This T cell receptor (beta chain) is drawn from a study of response to subunit inactivated influenza vaccine. Whole-study findings and limits: T cells newly recruited by each seasonal influenza vaccination are few, the authors suggested.

TCRdb independently ran MiXCR on the RT-PCR reads; one entry per CDR3 protein. The table records approximately 530,000 distinct CDR3 sequences, roughly 8.2% of them present only once. This CDR3 has 15 residues. The germline V gene encodes CDR1 DFQATT and CDR2 SNEGSKA (reference sequence). To note about this clonotype: Its cognate antigen is unknown.

The receptor comes from a man in his fifties or sixties who received an inactivated influenza vaccine. This chain connects TRBV20-1 to TRBJ2-6, with 8 positions matching TRBD1. This sample comprised PBMCs from blood, obtained around 25 months after vaccination. The DNA of the CDR3 is TGCGGGACAGGCGGTGTTACTTCTGGGGCCAACGTCCTGACTTTC. This gives the protein CGTGGVTSGANVLTF.